This T cell receptor (beta chain) was recovered during a study of T cell clonality in common variable immunodeficiency. V lost 2 bases, J lost 4 bases, and 8 bases lay in between. The CDR3 covers 12 residues. Germline lookup yields CDR1 DFQATT and CDR2 SNEGSKA (reference sequence). The method was immunoSEQ multiplex PCR; TCRdb's version includes in-frame clones alone and lacks a portion of them. The record shows about 35,000 clones for this sample, with no singletons present. This clone was counted between two and nine times. The missing CDR3 end, 3 residues past where the read stops, is filled in from the germline J gene.

The sequence was collected from a person aged 18 to 75 in good health. Sequencing used peripheral blood mononuclear cells. The chain is built from TRBV20-1 and TRBJ1-1; D is perhaps TRBD1 (5 bases). The sequenced CDR3 bases are TGCAGTGCTAGACAGGGTAGCACTGAA. Residues: CSARQGSTE. The complete CDR3 reads CSARQGSTEAFF.